This T cell receptor (beta chain) derives from a study of shared clonotypes between healthy human individuals. Study information: CD4 naive and memory got three plates each, CD8 naive two, CD8 memory one.

Of note for this clone: Its antigen remains unknown.

V shed 1 base and J shed 0 bases, with 14 bases lying between them. Germline values: CDR1 SGHDT, CDR2 YYEEEE. This CDR3 spans 17 amino acids. For sorted subsets, approximately 200 ng DNA per replicate equaled 30,000 or so T cell genomes. Sequencing used immunoSEQ multiplex PCR; TCRdb keeps in-frame clones, though not all of them. The sample holds some 2.1 million clones; 95% are singletons and the top ten take roughly 0.13%. Study-level points and caveats: Memory subsets generally showed smaller estimated richness than naive subsets did. Large depth notwithstanding, sorted-subset sequencing proved incomplete by rarefaction.

The chain joins TRBV5-6 to TRBJ2-1, with D possibly TRBD1 on 6 matching bases. Sequencing input: naive CD4+ T cells sorted from blood. Subset given: CD45RA+ positively selected. This receptor was taken from a man in his late teens or twenties in good health. The DNA for the CDR3 is TGTGCCAGCAGCTTGATACAGGGCCTAAGCTCCTACAATGAGCAGTTCTTC. Amino acids: CASSLIQGLSSYNEQFF.